This entry features one TCR beta chain sequence. Germline V gene lookup returns CDR1 KGHSH and CDR2 LQKENI. Trimming shortened V by 3 bases and J by 6 bases, and 18 bases separated the two germline ends. This CDR3 comprises 15 residues. These data come from a study of control samples from healthy donors and cancer patients. Generated by immunoSEQ multiplex PCR, the TCRdb table keeps only in-frame clones and is missing some. The profile shows over 50,000 clones, around 90% of them singletons. The receptor comes from a man aged 45 to 65 in good health. Sequencing was performed on blood. V is TRBV18 and J is TRBJ2-7; D call uncertain. In DNA form, the CDR3 reads TGTGCCAGCTCACCCGGATACGGTCCCCAAGGCGAGCAGTACTTC. It specifies CASSPGYGPQGEQYF.